The clone carrying this T cell receptor (beta chain) was counted only a few times. The data were obtained in a study of patients and donors after allogeneic stem cell transplantation. One entry per CDR3 protein results from TCRdb running MiXCR on the RT-PCR reads. Here the sample spans about 960,000 distinct CDR3 sequences, roughly 18% being singletons. V was pared by 5 bases and J by 0 bases, with 13 bases between. This CDR3 is built from 14 residues. Germline CDR1 reads DFQATT; CDR2 reads SNEGSKA (reference sequence). The J gene is TRBJ1-1, the V gene TRBV20-1; D unresolved. This TCR was sampled from a human donor who was either an allogeneic HSCT recipient or a stem cell or donor lymphocyte infusion donor (not recorded which). It is not recorded whose cells these are; they may come from a transplant donor. The sample comprised blood, either unsorted or a sorted T cell fraction (not recorded which). CDR3 nucleotides: TGCAGTGCTGGTAACAGAGTCATGAACACTGAAGCTTTCTTT. Amino acids: CSAGNRVMNTEAFF.